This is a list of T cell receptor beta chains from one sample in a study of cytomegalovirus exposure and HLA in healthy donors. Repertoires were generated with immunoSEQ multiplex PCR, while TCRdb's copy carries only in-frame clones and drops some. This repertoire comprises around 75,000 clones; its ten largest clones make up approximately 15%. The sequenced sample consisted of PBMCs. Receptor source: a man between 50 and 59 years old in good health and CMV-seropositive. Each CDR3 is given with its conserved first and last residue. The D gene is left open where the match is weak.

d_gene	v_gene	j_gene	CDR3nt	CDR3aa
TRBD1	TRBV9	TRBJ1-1	TGTGCCAGCAGCGCGTCTTCGACAGGGGAAGCTTTCTTT	CASSASSTGEAFF
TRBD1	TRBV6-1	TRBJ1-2	TGTGCCAGCAGGTCTCCCGACAGGGGATATGGCTACACCTTC	CASRSPDRGYGYTF
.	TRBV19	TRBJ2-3	TGTGCCAGTAGTACTGGGACTGGAGGTAGCACAGATACGCAGTATTTT	CASSTGTGGSTDTQYF
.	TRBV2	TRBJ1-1	TGTGCCAGCAGGGGGGGAGCAGGCGCTTTCTTT	CASRGGAGAFF
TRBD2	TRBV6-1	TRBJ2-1	TGTGCCAGCAGTGAAAGGGGAAGCGGGGGCTCCTACAATGAGCAGTTCTTC	CASSERGSGGSYNEQFF
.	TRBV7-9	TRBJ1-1	TGTGCCAGCAGCCCCATCCTCCCTACAGTTAACACTGAAGCTTTCTTT	CASSPILPTVNTEAFF
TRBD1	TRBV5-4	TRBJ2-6	TGTGCCAGCAGCCCCGGGACAGGGGTGGCTGGGGCCAACGTCCTGACTTTC	CASSPGTGVAGANVLTF
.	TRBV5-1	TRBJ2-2	TGCGCCAGCAGCCTACTCGCGAACACCGGGGAGCTGTTTTTT	CASSLLANTGELFF
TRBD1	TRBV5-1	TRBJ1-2	TGCGCCAGCAGCTCGGGGTCCGGGACAGGGTATGGCTACACCTTC	CASSSGSGTGYGYTF
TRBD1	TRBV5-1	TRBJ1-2	TGCGCCAGCAGCCGGGACAGGAGACTTTTCGGGTATGGCTACACCTTC	CASSRDRRLFGYGYTF
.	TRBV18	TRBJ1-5	TGTGCCAGCTCGCAAGGACAGTTTAGCAATCAGCCCCAGCATTTT	CASSQGQFSNQPQHF
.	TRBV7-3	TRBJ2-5	TGTGCCAGCAGTCTTAACGTGGCTTCTCAAGAGACCCAGTACTTC	CASSLNVASQETQYF
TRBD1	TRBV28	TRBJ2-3	TGTGCCAGCAGCTCGACAGGGCGAAGCACAGATACGCAGTATTTT	CASSSTGRSTDTQYF
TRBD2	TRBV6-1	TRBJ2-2	TGTGCCAGCAGTGAAGCTAGCGGGGGGGCCGGGGAGCTGTTTTTT	CASSEASGGAGELFF
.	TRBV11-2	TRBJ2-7	TGTGCCAGCAGCTTAGTCCGGGACACCTACGAGCAGTACTTC	CASSLVRDTYEQYF
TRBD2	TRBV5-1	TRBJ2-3	TGCGCCAGCAGCCGATTACTAGCGGGAGGTGCAGATACGCAGTATTTT	CASSRLLAGGADTQYF
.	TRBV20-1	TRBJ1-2	TGCAGTGCTGAGGGGGGGGGTGGCTACACCTTC	CSAEGGGGYTF
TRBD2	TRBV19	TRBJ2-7	TGTGCCACTGGGCTAGCGGGAGTCTACGAGCAGTACTTC	CATGLAGVYEQYF
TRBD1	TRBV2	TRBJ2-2	TGTGCCAGCAGTAAAGGTACAGGGGGAGCTCCCAGGGGCACCGGGGAGCTGTTTTTT	CASSKGTGGAPRGTGELFF
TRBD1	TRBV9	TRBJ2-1	TGTGCCAGCAGCTCCACAGGGGGCTCCGACAATGAGCAGTTCTTC	CASSSTGGSDNEQFF
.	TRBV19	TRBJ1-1	TGTGCCAGTACCCCCGGGGGAGGTTCTGAAGCTTTCTTT	CASTPGGGSEAFF
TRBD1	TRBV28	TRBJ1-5	TGTGCCAGCAGCCGGGACAGGGGGCAGTCGCAGCCCCAGCATTTT	CASSRDRGQSQPQHF
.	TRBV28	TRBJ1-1	TGTGCCAGCAGTACTAAGTTCGGGATTGAAGCTTTCTTT	CASSTKFGIEAFF
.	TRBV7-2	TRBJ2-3	TGTGCCAGCAGTAACGGGTATACGCAGTATTTT	CASSNGYTQYF
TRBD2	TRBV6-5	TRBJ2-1	TGTGCCAGCAGTTATTCCGGGACTAGGGAGGATGAGCAGTTCTTC	CASSYSGTREDEQFF
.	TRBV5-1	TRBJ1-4	TGCGCCAGCAGATTCCAGGGGCCTAATGAAAAACTGTTTTTT	CASRFQGPNEKLFF
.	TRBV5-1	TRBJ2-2	TGCGCCAGCAGCTTGTCCCCGGGACTCACCGGGGAGCTGTTTTTT	CASSLSPGLTGELFF
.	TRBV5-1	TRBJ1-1	TGCGCCAGCAGCTTGGCCGAGAATGAAGCTTTCTTT	CASSLAENEAFF